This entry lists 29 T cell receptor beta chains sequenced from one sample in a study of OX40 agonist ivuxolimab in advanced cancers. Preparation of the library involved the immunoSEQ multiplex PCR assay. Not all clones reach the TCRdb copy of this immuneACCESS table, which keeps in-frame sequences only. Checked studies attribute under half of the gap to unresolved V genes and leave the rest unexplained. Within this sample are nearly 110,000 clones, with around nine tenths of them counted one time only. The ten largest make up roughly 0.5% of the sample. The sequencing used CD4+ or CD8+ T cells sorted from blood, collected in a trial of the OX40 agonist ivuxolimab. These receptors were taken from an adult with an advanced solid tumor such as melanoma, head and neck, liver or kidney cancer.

CDR3 amino acids: CASRPTGNTIYF. CDR3 coding DNA: TGTGCCAGCAGACCCACAGGTAACACCATATATTTT. This rearrangement joins TRBV11-3 to TRBJ1-3, with TRBD1 as a possible D gene (5 bases). CDR3 length: 12 residues. Trimming left V 6 bases short and J 7 bases short, with 10 bases between. Per germline, CDR1 SGHNT and CDR2 YENEEA. The full variable domain, its missing parts supplied by reference TRBV11-3 and TRBJ1-3, is EAGVVQSPRYKIIEKKQPVAFWCNPISGHNTLYWYLQNLGQGPELLIRYENEEAVDDSQLPKDRFSAERLKGVDSTLKIQPAELGDSAVYLCASRPTGNTIYFGEGSWLTVV.

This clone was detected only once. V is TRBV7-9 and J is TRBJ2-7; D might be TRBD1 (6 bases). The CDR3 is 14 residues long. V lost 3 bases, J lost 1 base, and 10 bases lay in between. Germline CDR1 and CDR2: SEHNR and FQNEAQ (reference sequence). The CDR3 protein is CASSLGAGSYEQYF. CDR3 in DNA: TGTGCCAGCAGCTTGGGGGCAGGGTCCTACGAGCAGTACTTC.

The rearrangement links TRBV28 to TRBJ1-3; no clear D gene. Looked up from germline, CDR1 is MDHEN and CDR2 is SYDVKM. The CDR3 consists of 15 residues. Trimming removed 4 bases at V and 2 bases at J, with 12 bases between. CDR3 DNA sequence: TGTGCCAGCAGTTCGGCGAAAACTCCTGGAAACACCATATATTTT. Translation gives CASSSAKTPGNTIYF.

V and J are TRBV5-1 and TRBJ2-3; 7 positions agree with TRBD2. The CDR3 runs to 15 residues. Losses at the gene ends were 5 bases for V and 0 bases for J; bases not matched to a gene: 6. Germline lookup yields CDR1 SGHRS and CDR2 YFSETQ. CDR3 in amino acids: CASRFSGGSTDTQYF. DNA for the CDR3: TGCGCCAGCAGGTTCTCCGGGGGGAGCACAGATACGCAGTATTTT.

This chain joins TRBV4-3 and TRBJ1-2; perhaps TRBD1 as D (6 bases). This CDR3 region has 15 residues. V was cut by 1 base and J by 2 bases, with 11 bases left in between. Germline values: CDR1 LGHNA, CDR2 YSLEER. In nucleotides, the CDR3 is TGCGCCAGCAGCCAAGCCCCGCAGGGGAACTATGGCTACACCTTC. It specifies CASSQAPQGNYGYTF.

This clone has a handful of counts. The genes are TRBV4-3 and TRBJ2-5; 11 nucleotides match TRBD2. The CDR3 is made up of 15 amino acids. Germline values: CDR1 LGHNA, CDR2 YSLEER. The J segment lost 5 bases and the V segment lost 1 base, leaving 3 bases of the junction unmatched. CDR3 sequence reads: CASSQGTSGSETQYF. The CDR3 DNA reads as TGCGCCAGCAGCCAAGGGACTAGCGGGTCGGAGACCCAGTACTTC.

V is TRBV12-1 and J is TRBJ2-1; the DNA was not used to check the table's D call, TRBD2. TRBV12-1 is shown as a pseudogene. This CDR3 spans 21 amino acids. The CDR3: CASSITFGTSGGLFSYNEQFF. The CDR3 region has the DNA TGTGCCAGCAGCATCACCTTCGGGACTAGCGGGGGGCTGTTCTCCTACAATGAGCAGTTCTTC.

For the CDR3, the DNA is TGTGCCTGGAGTCGGGGGGTAACTGAAGCTTTCTTT. This encodes CAWSRGVTEAFF. J is TRBJ1-1 and V is TRBV30, with a possible D match to TRBD1 (5 bases). Germline V gene data show CDR1 as GTSNPN and CDR2 as SVGIG (reference sequence). V lost 2 bases to trimming and J lost 5 bases, with 9 bases between them. The CDR3 extends over 12 amino acids. Complete variable domain (other parts from reference TRBV30 and TRBJ1-1): SQTIHQWPATLVQPVGSPLSLECTVEGTSNPNLYWYRQAAGRGLQLLFYSVGIGQISSEVPQNLSASRPQDRQFILSSKKLLLSDSGFYLCAWSRGVTEAFFGQGTRLTVV.

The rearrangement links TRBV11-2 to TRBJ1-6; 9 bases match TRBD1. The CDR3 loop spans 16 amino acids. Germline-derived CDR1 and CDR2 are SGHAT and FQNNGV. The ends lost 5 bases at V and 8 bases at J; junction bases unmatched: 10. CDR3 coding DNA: TGTGCCAGCAGCCCCCCCCCGGACAGGGGATATTCACCCCTCCACTTT. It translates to CASSPPPDRGYSPLHF.

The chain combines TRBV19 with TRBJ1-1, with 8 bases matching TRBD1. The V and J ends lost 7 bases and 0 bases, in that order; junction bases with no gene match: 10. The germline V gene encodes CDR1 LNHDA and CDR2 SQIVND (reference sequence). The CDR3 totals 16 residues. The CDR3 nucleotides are TGTGCCAGTACACCGTACAGACAGGGGATGAACACTGAAGCTTTCTTT. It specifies CASTPYRQGMNTEAFF. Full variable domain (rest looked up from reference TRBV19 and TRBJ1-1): DGGITQSPKYLFRKEGQNVTLSCEQNLNHDAMYWYRQDPGQGLRLIYYSQIVNDFQKGDIAEGYSVSREKKESFPLTVTSAQKNPTAFYLCASTPYRQGMNTEAFFGQGTRLTVV.

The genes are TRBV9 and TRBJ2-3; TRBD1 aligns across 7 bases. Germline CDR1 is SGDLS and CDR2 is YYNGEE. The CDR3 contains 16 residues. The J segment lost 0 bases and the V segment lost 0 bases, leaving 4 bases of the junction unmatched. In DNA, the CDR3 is TGTGCCAGCAGCGTAGTGGGACAGATTAGCACAGATACGCAGTATTTT. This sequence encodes CASSVVGQISTDTQYF.

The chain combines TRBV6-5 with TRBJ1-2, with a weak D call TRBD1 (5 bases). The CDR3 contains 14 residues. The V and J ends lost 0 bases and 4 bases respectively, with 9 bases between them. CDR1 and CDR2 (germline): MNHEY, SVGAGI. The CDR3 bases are TGTGCCAGCAGTTACTCGGGGGGGGTCTATGGCTACACCTTC. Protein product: CASSYSGGVYGYTF.

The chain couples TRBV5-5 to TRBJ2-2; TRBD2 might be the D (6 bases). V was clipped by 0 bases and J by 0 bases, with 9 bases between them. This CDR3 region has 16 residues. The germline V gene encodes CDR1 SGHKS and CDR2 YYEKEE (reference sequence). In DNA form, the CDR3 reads TGTGCCAGCAGCTTGGCCGGCGGGACGAACACCGGGGAGCTGTTTTTT. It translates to CASSLAGGTNTGELFF. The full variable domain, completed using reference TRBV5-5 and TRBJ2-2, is DAGVTQSPTHLIKTRGQQVTLRCSPISGHKSVSWYQQVLGQGPQFIFQYYEKEERGRGNFPDRFSARQFPNYSSELNVNALLLGDSALYLCASSLAGGTNTGELFFGEGSRLTVL.

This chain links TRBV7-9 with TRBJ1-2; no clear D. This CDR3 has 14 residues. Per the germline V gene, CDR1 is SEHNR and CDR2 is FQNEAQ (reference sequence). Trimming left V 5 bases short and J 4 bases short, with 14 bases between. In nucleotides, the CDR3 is TGTGCCAGCAGCCCAGTGGAGGGAAGCTATGGCTACACCTTC. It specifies CASSPVEGSYGYTF.

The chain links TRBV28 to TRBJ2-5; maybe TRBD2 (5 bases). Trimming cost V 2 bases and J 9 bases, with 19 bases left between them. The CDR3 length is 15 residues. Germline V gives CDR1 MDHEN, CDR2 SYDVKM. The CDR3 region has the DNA TGTGCCAGCAGTTTACCCCGGGGTAGCGCGCAGCCCCAGTACTTC. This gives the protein CASSLPRGSAQPQYF.

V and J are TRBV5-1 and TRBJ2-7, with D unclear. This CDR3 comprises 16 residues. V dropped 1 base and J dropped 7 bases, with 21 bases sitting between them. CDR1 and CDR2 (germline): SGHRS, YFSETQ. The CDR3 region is CASSLQIGAGFREQYF. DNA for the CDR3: TGCGCCAGCAGCTTGCAGATAGGAGCCGGGTTTAGGGAGCAGTACTTC. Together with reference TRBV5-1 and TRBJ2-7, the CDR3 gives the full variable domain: KAGVTQTPRYLIKTRGQQVTLSCSPISGHRSVSWYQQTPGQGLQFLFEYFSETQRNKGNFPGRFSGRQFSNSRSEMNVSTLELGDSALYLCASSLQIGAGFREQYFGPGTRLTVT.

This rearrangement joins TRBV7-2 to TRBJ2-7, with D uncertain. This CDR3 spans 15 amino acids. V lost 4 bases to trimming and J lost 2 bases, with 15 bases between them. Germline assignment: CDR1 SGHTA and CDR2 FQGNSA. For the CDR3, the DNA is TGTGCCAGCAGCTCCCGACGGACGGCAGCCTACGAGCAGTACTTC. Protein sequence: CASSSRRTAAYEQYF.

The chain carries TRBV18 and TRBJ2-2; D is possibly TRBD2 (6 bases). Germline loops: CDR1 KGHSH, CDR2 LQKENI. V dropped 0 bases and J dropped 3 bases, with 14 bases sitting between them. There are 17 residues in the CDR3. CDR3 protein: CASSPPEGAGYTGELFF. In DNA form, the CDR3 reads TGTGCCAGCTCACCACCAGAAGGGGCGGGATACACCGGGGAGCTGTTTTTT. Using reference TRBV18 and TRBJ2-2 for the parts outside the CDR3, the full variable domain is NAGVMQNPRHLVRRRGQEARLRCSPMKGHSHVYWYRQLPEEGLKFMVYLQKENIIDESGMPKERFSAEFPKEGPSILRIQQVVRGDSAAYFCASSPPEGAGYTGELFFGEGSRLTVL.

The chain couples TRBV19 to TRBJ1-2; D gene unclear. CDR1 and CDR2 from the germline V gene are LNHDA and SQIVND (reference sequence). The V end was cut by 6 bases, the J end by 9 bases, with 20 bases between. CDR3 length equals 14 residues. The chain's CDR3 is CASSVRDNYGSYTF. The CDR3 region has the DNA TGTGCCAGTAGCGTCAGAGACAACTATGGTAGCTACACCTTC.

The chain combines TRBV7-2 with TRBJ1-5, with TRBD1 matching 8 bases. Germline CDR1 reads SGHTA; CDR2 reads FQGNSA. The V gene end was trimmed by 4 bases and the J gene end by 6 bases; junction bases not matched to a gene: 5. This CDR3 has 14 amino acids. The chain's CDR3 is CASSSFDRGQPQHF. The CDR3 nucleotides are TGTGCCAGCAGCTCGTTCGACAGGGGTCAGCCCCAGCATTTT.

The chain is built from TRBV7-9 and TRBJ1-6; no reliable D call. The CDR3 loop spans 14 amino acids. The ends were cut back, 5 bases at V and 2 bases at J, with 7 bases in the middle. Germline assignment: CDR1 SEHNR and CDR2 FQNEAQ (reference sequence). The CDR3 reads CASSPGTYNSPLHF. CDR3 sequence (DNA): TGTGCCAGCAGCCCGGGGACCTATAATTCACCCCTCCACTTT.

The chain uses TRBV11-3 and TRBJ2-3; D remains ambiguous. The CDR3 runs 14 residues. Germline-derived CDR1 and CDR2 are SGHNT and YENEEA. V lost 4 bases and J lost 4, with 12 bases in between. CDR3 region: CASSSGYGADTQYF. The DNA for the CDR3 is TGTGCCAGCAGCTCCGGGTATGGCGCAGATACGCAGTATTTT. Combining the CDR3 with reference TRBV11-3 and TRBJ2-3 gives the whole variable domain EAGVVQSPRYKIIEKKQPVAFWCNPISGHNTLYWYLQNLGQGPELLIRYENEEAVDDSQLPKDRFSAERLKGVDSTLKIQPAELGDSAVYLCASSSGYGADTQYFGPGTRLTVL.

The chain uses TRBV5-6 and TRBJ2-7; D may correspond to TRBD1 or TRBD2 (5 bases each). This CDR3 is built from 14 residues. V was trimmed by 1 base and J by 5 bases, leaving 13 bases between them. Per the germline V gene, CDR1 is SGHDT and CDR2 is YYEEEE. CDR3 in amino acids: CASSLSPGTHEQYF. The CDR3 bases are TGTGCCAGCAGCTTGTCCCCCGGGACCCACGAGCAGTACTTC.

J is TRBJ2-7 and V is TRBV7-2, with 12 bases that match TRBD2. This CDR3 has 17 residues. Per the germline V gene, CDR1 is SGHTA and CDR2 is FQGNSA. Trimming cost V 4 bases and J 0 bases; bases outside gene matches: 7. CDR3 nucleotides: TGTGCCAGCAGCTGGGCTAGCGGGGGGGCGTCCTCCTACGAGCAGTACTTC. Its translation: CASSWASGGASSYEQYF.

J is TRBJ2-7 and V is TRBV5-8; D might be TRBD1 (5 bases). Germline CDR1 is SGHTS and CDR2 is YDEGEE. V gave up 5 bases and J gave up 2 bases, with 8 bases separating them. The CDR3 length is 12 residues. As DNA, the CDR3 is TGTGCCAGCAGTCCAGGGACCTACGAGCAGTACTTC. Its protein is CASSPGTYEQYF. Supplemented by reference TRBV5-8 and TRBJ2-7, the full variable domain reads EAGVTQSPTHLIKTRGQQATLRCSPISGHTSVYWYQQALGLGLQFLLWYDEGEERNRGNFPPRFSGRQFPNYSSELNVNALELEDSALYLCASSPGTYEQYFGPGTRLTVT.

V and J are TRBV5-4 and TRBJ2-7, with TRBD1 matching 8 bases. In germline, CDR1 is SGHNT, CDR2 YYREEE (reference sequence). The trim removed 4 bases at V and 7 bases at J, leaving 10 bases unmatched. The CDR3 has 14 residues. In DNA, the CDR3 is TGTGCCAGCAGCCCAGGACAGGGCTTTAGAGAGCAGTACTTC. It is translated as CASSPGQGFREQYF.

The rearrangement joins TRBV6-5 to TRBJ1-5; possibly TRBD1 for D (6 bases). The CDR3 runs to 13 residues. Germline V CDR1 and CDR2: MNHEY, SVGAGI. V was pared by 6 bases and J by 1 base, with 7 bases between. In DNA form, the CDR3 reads TGTGCCAGCAGAGGACAGAGCAATCAGCCCCAGCATTTT. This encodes CASRGQSNQPQHF.

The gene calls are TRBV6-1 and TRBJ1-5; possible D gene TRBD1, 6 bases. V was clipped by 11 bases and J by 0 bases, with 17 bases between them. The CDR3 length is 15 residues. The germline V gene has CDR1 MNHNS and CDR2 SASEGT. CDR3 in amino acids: CACGQNPLSNQPQHF. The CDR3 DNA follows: TGTGCCTGCGGACAGAACCCCCTTAGCAATCAGCCCCAGCATTTT.

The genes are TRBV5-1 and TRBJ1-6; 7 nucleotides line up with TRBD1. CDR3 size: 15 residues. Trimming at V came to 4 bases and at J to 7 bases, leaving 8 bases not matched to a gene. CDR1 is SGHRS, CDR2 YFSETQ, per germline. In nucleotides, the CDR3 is TGCGCCAGCAGCCTGCAGGGGGAAGAAAATTCACCCCTCCACTTT. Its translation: CASSLQGEENSPLHF.